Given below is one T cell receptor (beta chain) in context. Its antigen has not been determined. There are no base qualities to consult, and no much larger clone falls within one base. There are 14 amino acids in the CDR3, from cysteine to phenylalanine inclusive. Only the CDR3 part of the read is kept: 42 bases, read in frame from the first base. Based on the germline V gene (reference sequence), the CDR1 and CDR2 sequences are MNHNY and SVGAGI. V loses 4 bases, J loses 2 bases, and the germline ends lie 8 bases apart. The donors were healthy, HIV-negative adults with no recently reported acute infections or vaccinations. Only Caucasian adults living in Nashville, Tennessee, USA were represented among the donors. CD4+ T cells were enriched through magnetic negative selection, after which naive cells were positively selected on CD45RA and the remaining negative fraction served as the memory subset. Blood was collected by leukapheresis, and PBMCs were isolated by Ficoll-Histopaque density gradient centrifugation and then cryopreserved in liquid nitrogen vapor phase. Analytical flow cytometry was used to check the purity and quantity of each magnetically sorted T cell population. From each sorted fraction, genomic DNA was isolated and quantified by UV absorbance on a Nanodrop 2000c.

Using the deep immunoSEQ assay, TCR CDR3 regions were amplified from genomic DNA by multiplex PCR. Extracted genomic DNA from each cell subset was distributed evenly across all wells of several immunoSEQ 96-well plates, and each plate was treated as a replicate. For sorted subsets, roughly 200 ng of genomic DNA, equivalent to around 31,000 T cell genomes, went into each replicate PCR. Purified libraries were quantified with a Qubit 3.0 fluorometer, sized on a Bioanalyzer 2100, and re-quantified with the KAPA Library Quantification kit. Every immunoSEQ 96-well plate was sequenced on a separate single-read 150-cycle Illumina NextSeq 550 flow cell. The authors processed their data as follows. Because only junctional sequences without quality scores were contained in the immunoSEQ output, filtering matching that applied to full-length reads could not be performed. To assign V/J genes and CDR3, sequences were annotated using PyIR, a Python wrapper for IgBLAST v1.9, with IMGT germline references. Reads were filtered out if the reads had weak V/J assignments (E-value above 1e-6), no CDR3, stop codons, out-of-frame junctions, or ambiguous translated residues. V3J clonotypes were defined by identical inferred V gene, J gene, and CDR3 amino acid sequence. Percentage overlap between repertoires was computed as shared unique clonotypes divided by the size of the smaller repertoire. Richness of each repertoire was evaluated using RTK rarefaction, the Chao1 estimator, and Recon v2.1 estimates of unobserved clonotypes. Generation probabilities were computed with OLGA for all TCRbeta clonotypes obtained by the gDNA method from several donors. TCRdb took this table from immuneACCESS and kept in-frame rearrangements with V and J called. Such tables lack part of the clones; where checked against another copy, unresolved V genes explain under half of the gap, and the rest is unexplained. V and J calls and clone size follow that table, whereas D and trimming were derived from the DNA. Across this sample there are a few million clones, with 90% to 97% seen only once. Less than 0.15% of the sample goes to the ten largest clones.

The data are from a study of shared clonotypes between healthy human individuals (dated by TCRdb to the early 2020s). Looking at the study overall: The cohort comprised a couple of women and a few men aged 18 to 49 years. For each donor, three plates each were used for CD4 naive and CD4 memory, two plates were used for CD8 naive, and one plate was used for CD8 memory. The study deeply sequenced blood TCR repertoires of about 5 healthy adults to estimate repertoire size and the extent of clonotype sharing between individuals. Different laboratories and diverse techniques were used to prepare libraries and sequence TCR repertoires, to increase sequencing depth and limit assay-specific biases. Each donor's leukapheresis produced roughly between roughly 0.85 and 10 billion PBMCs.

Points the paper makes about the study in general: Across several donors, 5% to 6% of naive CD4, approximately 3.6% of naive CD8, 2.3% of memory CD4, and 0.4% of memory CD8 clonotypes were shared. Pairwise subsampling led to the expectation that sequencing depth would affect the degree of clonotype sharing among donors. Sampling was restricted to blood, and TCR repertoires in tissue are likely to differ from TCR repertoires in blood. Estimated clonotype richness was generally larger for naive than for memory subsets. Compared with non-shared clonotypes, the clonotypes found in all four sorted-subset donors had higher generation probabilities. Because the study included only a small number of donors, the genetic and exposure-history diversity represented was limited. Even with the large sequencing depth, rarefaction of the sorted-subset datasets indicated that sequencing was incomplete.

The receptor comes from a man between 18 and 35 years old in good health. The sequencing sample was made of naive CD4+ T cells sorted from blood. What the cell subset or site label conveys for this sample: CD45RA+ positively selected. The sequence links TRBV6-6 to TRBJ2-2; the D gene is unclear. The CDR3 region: CASSSAANTGELFF. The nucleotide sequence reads TGTGCCAGCAGTTCTGCGGCCAACACCGGGGAGCTGTTTTTT.